A selection of T cell receptor beta chains follows, all from one sample in a study of persistence of HIV-infected CD4 T cells. The repertoire was sequenced with immunoSEQ multiplex PCR; TCRdb's copy has only in-frame clones and lacks some. The table includes tens of thousands of clones, 70% to 75% detected once. No antigens are known for them. The input for sequencing was CD4+ T cells sorted from PBMCs after 18-hour stimulation, taken from a patient who received antiretroviral therapy. These receptors came from an adult man with HIV who was CMV-seropositive. The CDR3 runs from the conserved cysteine through the conserved F or W. The D gene is left open where the match is weak. Part of the rows lack a size; the others show once, few, many or a class for expanded clones.

J gene	clone size	D gene	V gene	CDR3 DNA	CDR3 protein
TRBJ1-2	NA	NA	TRBV18	TGTGCCAGCTCCCCGGCCAGGGATCACTATGGCTACACCTTC	CASSPARDHYGYTF
TRBJ1-5	few	NA	TRBV19	TGTGCCAGTAGTCTGGGACATCAAAATCAGCCCCAGCATTTT	CASSLGHQNQPQHF
TRBJ2-7	NA	NA	TRBV5-5	TGTGCCAGCAGCTCCCGGGTCCCTCGGGACGAGCAGTACTTC	CASSSRVPRDEQYF
TRBJ1-3	NA	NA	TRBV14	TGTGCCAGCAGCCTATTCCCGGAATTCTCTGGAAACACCATATATTTT	CASSLFPEFSGNTIYF
TRBJ2-2	NA	NA	TRBV7-3	TGTGCCAGCAGCTTATCCACCGGGGAGCTGTTTTTT	CASSLSTGELFF
TRBJ2-2	NA	NA	TRBV11-2	TGTGCCAGCAGCTTTGACAGTTCGAACACCGGGGAGCTGTTTTTT	CASSFDSSNTGELFF
TRBJ1-3	NA	TRBD1	TRBV10-3	TGTGCCATCAGGGACAGGGGGAAATCTGGAAACACCATATATTTT	CAIRDRGKSGNTIYF
TRBJ1-3	NA	NA	TRBV5-6	TGTGCCAGCAGCTTGCGTGGGAGACTGTCTGGAAACACCATATATTTT	CASSLRGRLSGNTIYF
TRBJ1-2	NA	NA	TRBV28	TGTGCCAGCAATGACAGGAACTATGGCTACACCTTC	CASNDRNYGYTF
TRBJ1-5	NA	NA	TRBV29-1	TGCGCCGTAAAAGAGGGCGGAAGCAATCAGCCCCAGCATTTT	CAVKEGGSNQPQHF
TRBJ1-5	few	NA	TRBV6-5	TGTGCCAGCAGTTACTTGACAGTTAGCAATCAGCCCCAGCATTTT	CASSYLTVSNQPQHF
TRBJ2-2	NA	TRBD1	TRBV19	TGTGCCAGTAGTATGAGAGGACAGGGAAACACCGGGGAGCTGTTTTTT	CASSMRGQGNTGELFF
TRBJ2-3	NA	NA	TRBV14	TGTGCCAGCAGCCAATTGAAGGGGCTTGGCACAGATACGCAGTATTTT	CASSQLKGLGTDTQYF
TRBJ1-6	few	NA	TRBV9	TGTGCCAGCACCGGGGGGCCCAATTCACCCCTCCACTTT	CASTGGPNSPLHF
TRBJ2-3	NA	TRBD2	TRBV3-1/TRBV3-2	TGTGCCAGCAGCCAAAGAATGGGGGGGAGCACAGATACGCAGTATTTT	CASSQRMGGSTDTQYF
TRBJ2-7	NA	TRBD1	TRBV29-1	TGCAGCGTAAGGACAGGGGGTGACGAGCAGTACTTC	CSVRTGGDEQYF